This T cell receptor beta chain was sequenced during a study of early T cells in non-severe SARS-CoV-2 infection. Whole-study context: From unsorted whole blood, bulk RNA was sequenced, and the chains remained unpaired. Study outcomes and limitations: Private and CD4 specificities were missed by VDJdb matching, skewed to anti-spike CD8.

Remarks on this clonotype: Its antigen is undetermined.

Attachment of unique molecular identifiers was made to individual cDNA molecules. Each CDR3 protein is one row after TCRdb ran MiXCR on the 5' RACE reads. The data hold about 98,000 distinct CDR3 sequences, with about 10% observed a single time. The CDR3 runs to 16 residues. The V call is TRBV12-2, the J call TRBJ1-4. TRBV12-2 is labeled a pseudogene. Sequenced material: whole blood. The TCR was taken from an adult who was a healthcare worker with PCR-confirmed SARS-CoV-2 infection or an uninfected control (not recorded which). The CDR3 DNA reads as TGTGCAAGTAAATTAGGACGGCCAGCAACTAATGAAAAACTGTTTTTT. Translating it yields CASKLGRPATNEKLFF.